This is a list of T cell receptor beta chains from one sample in a study of T cell responses to AZD1222 COVID-19 vaccine. The method was immunoSEQ multiplex PCR; TCRdb's version includes in-frame clones alone and lacks a portion of them. The repertoire holds over 60,000 clones, around 74% seen once, with around 25% in the top ten. Sample: peripheral blood, taken on day 0 of MenACWY control vaccination. Receptor source: an adult in good health. The CDR3 runs from the conserved cysteine through the conserved F or W. D genes are given only for firm matches. Part of the rows lack a size; the others show once, few, many or a class for expanded clones.

>TRBV13|TRBD1|-|TRBJ2-7
CASSLGDRDYEQYF
TGTGCCAGCAGCTTAGGGGACAGGGATTACGAGCAGTACTTC
>TRBV7-9|-|few|TRBJ2-7
CASSSGSSYEQYF
TGTGCCAGCAGCTCAGGGAGCTCCTACGAGCAGTACTTC
>TRBV5-8|TRBD1|-|TRBJ1-2
CASSPRGYRGAGTGYTF
TGTGCCAGCAGCCCCCGGGGGTACAGGGGAGCAGGAACTGGCTACACCTTC
>TRBV19|-|-|TRBJ2-5
CASSMRSRGWETQYF
TGTGCCAGTAGTATGCGTTCTCGGGGCTGGGAGACCCAGTACTTC
>TRBV5-6|-|-|TRBJ1-4
CASSLAPDEKLFF
TGTGCCAGCAGCTTGGCCCCGGATGAAAAACTGTTTTTT
>TRBV2|-|-|TRBJ1-1
CASGALAFTEAFF
TGTGCCAGCGGGGCCCTCGCTTTCACTGAAGCTTTCTTT
>TRBV2|TRBD2|-|TRBJ2-2
CASRAGGSGELFF
TGTGCCAGCAGGGCGGGGGGTTCCGGGGAGCTGTTTTTT
>TRBV5-5|TRBD1|-|TRBJ1-4
CASSLQGAQDEKLFF
TGTGCCAGCAGTTTGCAGGGGGCTCAGGATGAAAAACTGTTTTTT
>TRBV27|-|-|TRBJ2-7
CASKVGQNRREQYF
TGTGCCAGCAAAGTTGGGCAGAATCGGCGCGAGCAGTACTTC
>TRBV7-3|-|-|TRBJ2-1
CASSLMGFNNEQFF
TGTGCCAGCAGCTTAATGGGCTTCAACAATGAGCAGTTCTTC
>TRBV6-5|-|-|TRBJ2-2
CASMVGTGELFF
TGTGCCAGCATGGTAGGCACCGGGGAGCTGTTTTTT
>TRBV29-1|-|-|TRBJ1-2
CSVEDQVRYGYTF
TGCAGCGTTGAAGATCAGGTGAGGTATGGCTACACCTTC
>TRBV5-5|TRBD2|-|TRBJ2-7
CASSLSGRSYEQYF
TGTGCCAGCAGCTTGAGCGGGAGATCCTACGAGCAGTACTTC
>TRBV6-1|-|once|TRBJ1-5
CASSDRQGNQPQHF
TGTGCCAGCAGTGACAGACAGGGCAATCAGCCCCAGCATTTT
>TRBV21-1|-|-|TRBJ1-1
CASNKTGVEKNTEAFF
TGTGCCAGCAATAAGACAGGGGTGGAAAAGAACACTGAAGCTTTCTTT
>TRBV2|TRBD1|-|TRBJ2-4
CASRDSFIAKNIQYF
TGTGCCAGCCGGGACAGTTTCATAGCCAAAAACATTCAGTACTTC
>TRBV5-1|-|-|TRBJ1-6
CASSTGTEISPLHF
TGCGCCAGCAGCACCGGGACGGAGATTTCACCCCTCCACTTT
>TRBV19|TRBD2|-|TRBJ2-5
CASSSSGGYQETQYF
TGTGCCAGTAGTTCTTCCGGGGGGTACCAAGAGACCCAGTACTTC
>TRBV7-2|TRBD1|once|TRBJ2-7
CASSLTPGQQNYPYF
TGTGCCAGCAGCTTGACTCCGGGACAGCAAAATTACCCGTACTTC
>TRBV6-5|-|-|TRBJ2-2
CASTGLSGELFF
TGTGCCAGCACTGGACTCTCTGGGGAGCTGTTTTTT
>TRBV7-9|TRBD2|once|TRBJ2-1
CASSLRTSGELQFF
TGTGCCAGCAGCCTACGGACTAGCGGGGAGCTGCAGTTCTTC
>TRBV4-1|-|-|TRBJ1-3
CASSQAPAISGNTIYF
TGCGCCAGCAGCCAAGCCCCGGCCATCTCTGGAAACACCATATATTTT
>TRBV10-3|-|-|TRBJ1-1
CAISEEDGLSEAFF
TGTGCCATCAGTGAGGAAGACGGACTTTCCGAAGCTTTCTTT
>TRBV5-1|TRBD1|-|TRBJ1-2
CASSLRGEYGYTF
TGCGCCAGCAGCCTCAGGGGGGAGTATGGCTACACCTTC
>TRBV7-8|TRBD1|-|TRBJ2-7
CASSLELGQTYEQYF
TGTGCCAGCAGCTTAGAATTGGGACAGACTTACGAGCAGTACTTC
>TRBV5-1|-|-|TRBJ2-7
CASSFGTRSYEQYF
TGCGCCAGCAGCTTCGGGACCCGCTCCTACGAGCAGTACTTC
>TRBV7-6|-|-|TRBJ1-4
CASSLAGRENEKLFF
TGTGCCAGCAGCTTAGCGGGACGTGAGAATGAAAAACTGTTTTTT
>TRBV7-3|-|-|TRBJ2-2
CASSPGPQSGELFF
TGTGCCAGCAGCCCTGGACCTCAAAGCGGGGAGCTGTTTTTT
>TRBV7-9|TRBD1|-|TRBJ1-1
CASGTGGAGTEAFF
TGTGCCAGCGGGACAGGGGGCGCGGGGACTGAAGCTTTCTTT
>TRBV5-6|-|few|TRBJ1-1
CASSLASTEAFF
TGTGCCAGCAGCTTGGCCAGCACTGAAGCTTTCTTT
>TRBV6-5|TRBD1|once|TRBJ2-7
CASSSGQATYEQYF
TGTGCCAGCAGTTCAGGACAGGCTACCTACGAGCAGTACTTC
>TRBV6-6|-|-|TRBJ2-4
CASSTVAVAKNIQYF
TGTGCCAGCAGCACGGTAGCGGTAGCCAAAAACATTCAGTACTTC
>TRBV5-1|-|-|TRBJ2-3
CASSWRGDPSTDTQYF
TGCGCCAGCAGCTGGAGGGGGGACCCCTCCACCGATACGCAGTATTTT
>TRBV19|TRBD2|-|TRBJ2-3
CASRGGLAGADTQYF
TGTGCCAGTAGAGGGGGACTAGCGGGAGCAGATACGCAGTATTTT
>TRBV4-1|-|-|TRBJ1-2
CASSPSLGVLYGYTF
TGCGCCAGCAGCCCCTCTCTGGGAGTTCTTTATGGCTACACCTTC
>TRBV7-2|-|-|TRBJ2-2
CASSRDGTGELFF
TGTGCCAGCAGCCGGGACGGGACCGGGGAGCTGTTTTTT
>TRBV5-1|-|few|TRBJ1-1
CASSLGTNTEAFF
TGCGCCAGCAGCTTAGGTACGAACACTGAAGCTTTCTTT
>TRBV6-6|-|-|TRBJ2-5
CASSNLGTLGETQYF
TGTGCCAGCAGCAACCTTGGGACCCTTGGGGAGACCCAGTACTTC
>TRBV28|-|-|TRBJ2-3
CASSSRSVTDTQYF
TGTGCCAGCAGTTCCCGGAGTGTCACAGATACGCAGTATTTT
>TRBV2|TRBD2|-|TRBJ2-3
CASSGREVRADTQYF
TGTGCCAGCAGTGGGCGGGAGGTTAGGGCAGATACGCAGTATTTT
>TRBV6-5|TRBD1|-|TRBJ1-2
CASNNKGGGYTF
TGTGCCAGCAATAATAAAGGGGGCGGCTACACCTTC
>TRBV3-1/TRBV3-2|TRBD1|-|TRBJ1-1
CASSLSGGPRAFF
TGTGCCAGCAGCCTCTCAGGGGGCCCGAGAGCTTTCTTT
>TRBV6-5|-|-|TRBJ1-1
CASSFWRNTEAFF
TGTGCCAGCAGTTTTTGGAGGAACACTGAAGCTTTCTTT
>TRBV7-9|-|few|TRBJ1-3
CASSPQTGNTIYF
TGTGCCAGCAGCCCACAAACTGGAAACACCATATATTTT
>TRBV10-3|TRBD1|once|TRBJ1-2
CAISDPGRGDYGYTF
TGTGCCATCAGTGACCCGGGCAGGGGGGACTATGGCTACACCTTC
>TRBV6-5|-|-|TRBJ1-2
CASSYSYGENYGYTF
TGTGCCAGCAGTTACTCGTATGGGGAAAACTATGGCTACACCTTC
>TRBV6-5|-|-|TRBJ1-1
CASRTTERGTEAFF
TGTGCCAGCAGAACCACAGAAAGGGGTACTGAAGCTTTCTTT
>TRBV27|-|-|TRBJ2-2
CASTFSGGANTGELFF
TGTGCCAGCACCTTTAGTGGGGGGGCCAACACCGGGGAGCTGTTTTTT
>TRBV4-2|-|-|TRBJ2-2
CASSQPRGGMDTGELFF
TGTGCCAGCAGCCAACCCAGGGGGGGGATGGACACCGGGGAGCTGTTTTTT
>TRBV28|-|-|TRBJ1-5
CASRRHSSDNQPQHF
TGTGCCAGCAGGCGTCACAGTAGTGACAATCAGCCCCAGCATTTT